Listed below are T cell receptor beta chains from one sample, sequenced in a study of neurological immune-mediated disorders. TCRdb called the 5' RACE reads again in MiXCR, with one record for every CDR3 protein. Altogether 84,000 or so distinct CDR3 sequences are present, approximately 10% being singletons, with the ten largest covering about 2%. The sequencing sample was made of PBMCs. The receptors originated from a middle-aged man in good health. Both conserved end residues are part of each CDR3. D genes are given only for firm matches. Clone size is stated in some rows and not others, as once, few, many or a class when expanded.

TRBJ2-3 | TRBV10-3 | NA | many | TGTGCCATCAGTAAAGCGGGCGCCAGCACAGATACGCAGTATTTT | CAISKAGASTDTQYF
TRBJ1-1 | TRBV15 | TRBD1 | many | TGTGCCACCAGCAGAGGGGGGACAGGGTTGAACACTGAAGCTTTCTTT | CATSRGGTGLNTEAFF
TRBJ2-1 | TRBV29-1 | TRBD1 | many | TGCAGCGCTGGACAGGGTAGGCTCGACAATGAGCAGTTCTTC | CSAGQGRLDNEQFF
TRBJ2-1 | TRBV20-1 | TRBD1 | once | TGCGGCTCTAGGGACAGTTTGAGCTCCTACAATGAGCAGTTCTTC | CGSRDSLSSYNEQFF
TRBJ2-5 | TRBV27 | NA | few | TGTGCCAGCAGTTCGCTACGAGGAGGGGGATGGACCCAGTACTTC | CASSSLRGGGWTQYF
TRBJ2-3 | TRBV3-1 | NA | many | TGTGCCAGCAGCCGGGGGGACACGCAGTATTTT | CASSRGDTQYF
TRBJ2-2 | TRBV7-2 | NA | many | TGTGCCAGCAGCTTAGTGGCAGAGGAGGGGGAGCTGTTTTTT | CASSLVAEEGELFF
TRBJ2-7 | TRBV20-1 | NA | many | TGCAGTGCTAGAGTCGGGCGGTCTCACTACGAGCAGTACTTC | CSARVGRSHYEQYF
TRBJ2-1 | TRBV27 | NA | many | TGTGCCAGCAGTCCCTGGGTGGCCGGCGGAATCTACAATGAGCAGTTCTTC | CASSPWVAGGIYNEQFF
TRBJ1-2 | TRBV6-1 | TRBD1 | NA | TGTGCCAGCAAGCCGACAGGGTCTTATGGCTACACCTTC | CASKPTGSYGYTF
TRBJ2-6 | TRBV14 | TRBD2 | NA | TGTGCCAGCAGCCAAGATCTTCCAGCGGGGGTCTCTGGGGCCAACGTCCTGACTTTC | CASSQDLPAGVSGANVLTF
TRBJ1-1 | TRBV12-3/TRBV12-4 | NA | many | TGTGCCAGCAGTCTTCAGGAGAACACTGAAGCTTTCTTT | CASSLQENTEAFF
TRBJ2-7 | TRBV5-1 | TRBD1 | many | TGCGCCAGCAGCAAGGGGGCAACTAGTGGGCACGAGCAGTACTTC | CASSKGATSGHEQYF
TRBJ2-1 | TRBV9 | TRBD2 | NA | TGTGCCAGCAGCGTGGATCCGGGGACTAGCTCCTACAATGAGCAGTTCTTC | CASSVDPGTSSYNEQFF
TRBJ2-3 | TRBV9 | NA | NA | TGTGCCAGCAGCATAACGGTCTTCCTTGATACACAGTATTTT | CASSITVFLDTQYF
TRBJ2-5 | TRBV10-1 | NA | many | TGCGCCAGCAGTGAGTCGGCCTCCCGGGGTAGCGGCCAAGAGACCCAGTACTTC | CASSESASRGSGQETQYF
TRBJ2-3 | TRBV7-3 | TRBD2 | many | TGTGCCAGCAGCTTATTAGCGGGGGGCACAGATACGCAGTATTTT | CASSLLAGGTDTQYF
TRBJ2-1 | TRBV18 | TRBD1 | many | TGTGCCAGCTCACGGGACAGGGGTATTAATGAGCAGTTCTTC | CASSRDRGINEQFF
TRBJ1-2 | TRBV6-5 | NA | many | TGTGCCAGCAGTTACTCGGACACAACCTACTATGGCTACACCTTC | CASSYSDTTYYGYTF
TRBJ2-7 | TRBV6-1 | NA | many | TGTGCCAGCAGTGAGTCGGGACCGAAGATCGAGCAGTACTTC | CASSESGPKIEQYF
TRBJ1-2 | TRBV5-1 | NA | many | TGCGCCAGCAGCTCAGGACGGATTAACTATGGCTACACCTTC | CASSSGRINYGYTF
TRBJ1-1 | TRBV6-6 | NA | NA | TGTGCCACTGGACAGACCACTGAAGCTTTCTTT | CATGQTTEAFF
TRBJ1-1 | TRBV27 | NA | many | TGTGCCAGCAGTTTCGCGGGGAATTTGGACACTGAAGCTTTCTTT | CASSFAGNLDTEAFF
TRBJ1-1 | TRBV12-3/TRBV12-4 | TRBD1 | many | TGTGCCAGCAGTTACGGGACAGGGAACACTGAAGCTTTCTTT | CASSYGTGNTEAFF
TRBJ2-3 | TRBV7-8 | TRBD1 | many | TGTGCCAGCAGCCCTGGCTGGACAGGAGGAGATACGCAGTATTTT | CASSPGWTGGDTQYF
TRBJ2-2 | TRBV7-6 | TRBD1 | NA | TGTGCCACGCTACCCCGGACAGGTGCCGGGGAGCTGTTTTTT | CATLPRTGAGELFF
TRBJ2-7 | TRBV6-6 | NA | many | TGTGCCAGCAGTTACAAAAGGGTAGTTTACGAGCAGTACTTC | CASSYKRVVYEQYF
TRBJ1-4 | TRBV29-1 | NA | NA | TGCAGCGCCGGGGGGGGGGCAGAAAAACTGTTTTTT | CSAGGGAEKLFF
TRBJ2-7 | TRBV20-1 | TRBD2 | many | TGCAGTGCTATAAGACTTAGCGGGGTTACCTCCTACGAGCAGTACTTC | CSAIRLSGVTSYEQYF
TRBJ1-4 | TRBV25-1 | NA | NA | TGTGCCAGCAGTGGCCGTTACTCTCCGGGATCCGGGGTTGAAAAACTGTTTTTT | CASSGRYSPGSGVEKLFF
TRBJ2-2 | TRBV5-8 | NA | many | TGTGCCAGCAGCTTCCCGGGATACAAGACCGGGGAGCTGTTTTTT | CASSFPGYKTGELFF
TRBJ2-5 | TRBV11-2 | NA | many | TGTGCCAGCAGCTTAGAGTCCCTTAACCTAGAGACCCAGTACTTC | CASSLESLNLETQYF
TRBJ2-6 | TRBV5-6 | NA | many | TGTGCCAGCAGCATTCAGGCTTCTGGGGCCAACGTCCTGACTTTC | CASSIQASGANVLTF
TRBJ1-1 | TRBV27 | TRBD1 | many | TGTGCCAGCAGTTTATCGGGGCCTTGGACAGGTCGGACTGAAGCTTTCTTT | CASSLSGPWTGRTEAFF
TRBJ1-2 | TRBV5-1 | NA | many | TGCGCCAGCAGCCCCCGGGGACTCTCGGGAAGTGGCTACACCTTC | CASSPRGLSGSGYTF
TRBJ2-1 | TRBV9 | NA | many | TGTGCCAGCAGCGTAGCGGGGGGCAGCTACAATGAGCAGTTCTTC | CASSVAGGSYNEQFF
TRBJ2-7 | TRBV5-1 | NA | NA | TGCGCCAGCAGATCGGTACAGGGTCTGGTCGAGCAGTACTTC | CASRSVQGLVEQYF
TRBJ2-3 | TRBV7-2 | TRBD1 | many | TGTGCCAGTGGGGCCGAGGGGGCCCTTATCACAGATACGCAGTATTTT | CASGAEGALITDTQYF
TRBJ1-2 | TRBV5-1 | NA | many | TGCGCCAGCAGAGGGTCTTCAGGAGAGTATGGCTACACCTTC | CASRGSSGEYGYTF
TRBJ2-5 | TRBV5-6 | NA | many | TGTGCCAGCAGCTTGGCCGGGGTGGGGAAGACCCAGTACTTC | CASSLAGVGKTQYF
TRBJ1-1 | TRBV5-6 | NA | many | TGTGCCAGCAGCCCACAAAGGAATGAAGCTTTCTTT | CASSPQRNEAFF
TRBJ1-1 | TRBV15 | NA | many | TGTGCCACCAGCAGTGGCCGGAGGGATGGGGGGTTCACTGAAGCTTTCTTT | CATSSGRRDGGFTEAFF
TRBJ2-1 | TRBV7-3 | NA | many | TGTGCCAGCAGCTTAAACGCGGAAGAGCAGTTCTTC | CASSLNAEEQFF
TRBJ1-1 | TRBV20-1 | NA | many | TGCAGCCAACCCGGGGCGGGGGGGAACACTGAAGCTTTCTTT | CSQPGAGGNTEAFF
TRBJ2-3 | TRBV5-1 | NA | many | TGCGCCAGCAGCTTTTCTGGGGGCACAGATACGCAGTATTTT | CASSFSGGTDTQYF
TRBJ1-2 | TRBV10-2 | NA | many | TGCGCCAGCAGTGAGGGAGGGGGCTACACCTTC | CASSEGGGYTF
TRBJ1-6 | TRBV6-5 | NA | many | TGTGCCAGCACCCCCTTTCTCTCCGGGGATTCACCCCTCCACTTT | CASTPFLSGDSPLHF
TRBJ1-5 | TRBV2 | NA | many | TGTGCCAGCAATCGGGGAAGTAATCAGCCCCAGCATTTT | CASNRGSNQPQHF
TRBJ2-5 | TRBV7-2 | NA | many | TGTGCCAGCAGCCTGGAGAGGGGGGAGACCCAGTACTTC | CASSLERGETQYF
TRBJ2-3 | TRBV7-9 | NA | many | TGTGCCAGCAGGGGCACAGATACGCAGTATTTT | CASRGTDTQYF
TRBJ2-3 | TRBV3-1 | NA | many | TGTGCCAGCAGCCCTCAGGTCCAATTAGCAGATACGCAGTATTTT | CASSPQVQLADTQYF
TRBJ2-3 | TRBV5-1 | NA | many | TGCGCCAGCAGCTACAGCTCAAACACAGATACGCAGTATTTT | CASSYSSNTDTQYF